The 20 T cell receptor beta chains listed next were all sequenced from one sample in a study of blood T cell repertoires in COVID-19. Sequencing was performed with immunoSEQ multiplex PCR; in TCRdb, only in-frame clones are kept and a portion is missing. This sample yields around 160,000 clones, of which over 75% are seen a single time; about 11% belongs to the top ten. Sequencing was carried out using peripheral blood. These receptors came from a human donor in a cohort sampled during active COVID-19.

The CDR3 nucleotides are TGTGCCAGCAGTTTGTCAGGGGCTGAAGCTTTCTTT. This sequence encodes CASSLSGAEAFF. The chain carries TRBV12-3 or TRBV12-4 and TRBJ1-1; possibly TRBD1 for D (6 bases). The CDR3 loop spans 12 amino acids. Trimming stripped 3 bases from V and 6 bases from J, with 8 bases between.

The chain recombines TRBV19 with TRBJ2-7, with D unresolved. The germline gives CDR1 LNHDA, CDR2 SQIVND (reference sequence). The CDR3 has 13 residues. V shed 3 bases and J shed 6 bases, with 12 bases lying between them. In DNA form, the CDR3 reads TGTGCCAGTAGTATGCAGGTAAAGACCGAGCAGTACTTC. This codes for CASSMQVKTEQYF.

The V and J genes are TRBV7-2 and TRBJ1-1; 9 positions match TRBD1. J lost 5 bases, V lost 4 bases, and 5 bases had no gene match. CDR1 is SGHTA, CDR2 FQGNSA, per germline. CDR3 length: 14 residues. The CDR3, as DNA: TGTGCCAGCAGCTCGGGACAGGGTTGGACTGAAGCTTTCTTT. Translation gives CASSSGQGWTEAFF.

This clone was observed a few times. V is TRBV9 and J is TRBJ2-5, with TRBD2 matching over 12 bases. Trimming took 3 bases from V and 0 from J; bases not matched to a gene: 9. CDR1 and CDR2 from the germline V gene are SGDLS and YYNGEE. The CDR3 is made up of 18 amino acids. CDR3 coding DNA: TGTGCCAGCAGCGGGATGACTAGCGGGAGTGGGTACCAAGAGACCCAGTACTTC. Encoded protein: CASSGMTSGSGYQETQYF.

Only a few counts were recorded for this clone. The rearrangement joins TRBV23-1 to TRBJ1-5, with TRBD1 matching over 8 bases. Being an ORF, TRBV23-1 has a function that is uncertain. V lost 1 base, J lost 6 bases, and 8 bases stayed unmatched. This CDR3 region has 16 residues. This chain's CDR3 is CASSQYSNRGIQPQHF. The CDR3 region has the DNA TGCGCCAGCAGTCAATATAGCAACAGGGGGATTCAGCCCCAGCATTTT.

The V and J genes are TRBV27 and TRBJ2-7; possible D gene TRBD1, 5 bases. The germline V and J ends were trimmed by 2 bases and 3 bases, with 8 bases remaining between them. Germline CDR1 MNHEY, CDR2 SMNVEV (reference sequence). The CDR3 has 13 residues. CDR3 in amino acids: CASSLGAGYEQYF. The CDR3 coding sequence is TGTGCCAGCAGTTTAGGGGCCGGCTACGAGCAGTACTTC.

In its sample, this clone was seen a few times. The chain links TRBV6-5 to TRBJ1-1; TRBD1 is a possible D gene (6 bases). The CDR3 spans 15 residues. In germline, CDR1 is MNHEY, CDR2 SVGAGI. The ends were cut back, 6 bases at V and 4 bases at J, with 18 bases in the middle. The CDR3 DNA reads as TGTGCCAGCAGACCCCGACAGGATAGTAGCACTGAAGCTTTCTTT. Translated: CASRPRQDSSTEAFF.

The V call is TRBV12-3 or TRBV12-4, the J call TRBJ2-3; D is unclear. This CDR3 is built from 12 residues. Trimming removed 6 bases from V and 7 bases from J, with 11 bases in between. For the CDR3, the DNA is TGTGCCAGCAGGCCTCTCAGTTATACGCAGTATTTT. This encodes CASRPLSYTQYF.

There are many counts of this clone. The rearrangement joins TRBV19 to TRBJ1-2, with D hard to call. The germline V and J ends were trimmed by 6 bases and 0 bases, with 17 bases remaining between them. The germline gives CDR1 LNHDA, CDR2 SQIVND (reference sequence). The CDR3 spans 16 residues. The CDR3 region is CASSPESRPANYGYTF. CDR3 DNA sequence: TGTGCCAGTAGCCCGGAAAGCAGGCCTGCTAACTATGGCTACACCTTC.

This clone was seen just once. The junction departs from the called germline gene at one end, perhaps through a read error. J is TRBJ1-2 and V is TRBV20-1, with D unresolved. Germline CDR1 and CDR2: DFQATT and SNEGSKA (reference sequence). The CDR3 totals 11 residues. As DNA, the CDR3 is TGCAGTGCTAGAGATCTACGCACTCCCGTCTTC. It yields the protein CSARDLRTPVF.

The chain links TRBV12-3 or TRBV12-4 to TRBJ2-1; no definite D call. CDR3 size: 13 residues. V gave up 6 bases and J gave up 6 bases, with 12 bases separating them. Here the CDR3 reads CASRVQRGNEQFF. The CDR3 bases are TGTGCCAGCAGGGTTCAGCGCGGCAATGAGCAGTTCTTC.

The chain carries TRBV7-2 and TRBJ1-1; weak D call: TRBD1 (6 bases). The CDR3 covers 15 residues. V shed 6 bases and J shed 0 bases, with 14 bases lying between them. Germline-derived CDR1 and CDR2 are SGHTA and FQGNSA. CDR3 DNA: TGTGCCAGCAGACTTTTACAGGGCCTGAACACTGAAGCTTTCTTT. This gives the protein CASRLLQGLNTEAFF.

The J gene is TRBJ1-2, the V gene TRBV7-2, with TRBD1 matching over 11 bases. The V gene's germline CDR1 is SGHTA and CDR2 FQGNSA. The J segment lost 0 bases and the V segment lost 5 bases, leaving 11 bases of the junction unmatched. This CDR3 is built from 18 residues. The DNA for the CDR3 is TGTGCCAGCAGCCTCACCGTGAGGACAGGGGGCCCTAACTATGGCTACACCTTC. Amino acids: CASSLTVRTGGPNYGYTF. Complete variable domain (other parts from reference TRBV7-2 and TRBJ1-2): GAGVSQSPSNKVTEKGKDVELRCDPISGHTALYWYRQSLGQGLEFLIYFQGNSAPDKSGLPSDRFSAERTGGSVSTLTIQRTQQEDSAVYLCASSLTVRTGGPNYGYTFGSGTRLTVV.

The genes are TRBV7-9 and TRBJ1-1; no clear D gene. Germline V gene lookup returns CDR1 SEHNR and CDR2 FQNEAQ (reference sequence). V dropped 3 bases and J dropped 8 bases, with 7 bases sitting between them. The CDR3 contains 11 residues. The CDR3 DNA reads TGTGCCAGCAGCTTGCAGCGGGAAGCTTTCTTT. It specifies CASSLQREAFF.

The chain combines TRBV6-6 with TRBJ1-1; tentative D call: TRBD1 (6 bases). Germline lookup yields CDR1 MNHNY and CDR2 SVGAGI (reference sequence). Trimming pared 6 bases from V and 5 bases from J, leaving 16 bases between. The CDR3 contains 14 residues. This chain's CDR3 is CASRTGQRGTEAFF. The CDR3 DNA sequence: TGTGCCAGCAGGACAGGCCAGCGGGGTACTGAAGCTTTCTTT.

The rearrangement uses TRBV7-8 and TRBJ1-1, with a tentative D call TRBD1 (6 bases). This CDR3 spans 14 amino acids. Looked up from germline, CDR1 is SGHVS and CDR2 is FQNEAQ. Trimming removed 6 bases from V and 0 bases from J, with 11 bases in between. CDR3 sequence: CASRRGAVNTEAFF. Here the CDR3 DNA reads TGTGCCAGCAGACGGGGGGCAGTGAACACTGAAGCTTTCTTT. Variable domain in full (rest from reference TRBV7-8 and TRBJ1-1): GAGVSQSPRYKVAKRGQDVALRCDPISGHVSLFWYQQALGQGPEFLTYFQNEAQLDKSGLPSDRFFAERPEGSVSTLKIQRTQQEDSAVYLCASRRGAVNTEAFFGQGTRLTVV.

The gene calls are TRBV7-6 and TRBJ2-3, with 10 bases lining up with TRBD1. The CDR3 spans 15 residues. Per the germline V gene, CDR1 is SGHVS and CDR2 is FNYEAQ. The J segment lost 3 bases and the V segment lost 5 bases, leaving 5 bases of the junction unmatched. The CDR3 reads CASSPRQGATDTQYF. The DNA for the CDR3 is TGTGCCAGCAGCCCGAGACAGGGGGCAACAGATACGCAGTATTTT.

This clone has a handful of counts. This chain connects TRBV6-2 or TRBV6-3 to TRBJ2-7, with 12 bases lining up with TRBD1. Germline CDR1 MNHEY, CDR2 SVGEGT. With V trimmed by 3 bases and J by 0 bases, 9 bases remained unmatched. The CDR3 extends over 18 amino acids. The CDR3 spells CASSYQRGQGASSYEQYF. The CDR3 coding sequence is TGTGCCAGCAGTTATCAAAGGGGACAGGGGGCGTCCTCCTACGAGCAGTACTTC.

This clone occurred many times. Other nucleotide sequences in the sample specify the same CDR3. The V and J genes are TRBV7-2 and TRBJ1-1; 8 bases line up with TRBD1. The CDR3 loop spans 13 amino acids. From germline, CDR1 is SGHTA and CDR2 FQGNSA. Trimming at V came to 5 bases and at J to 5 bases, leaving 4 bases not matched to a gene. The CDR3 coding sequence is TGTGCCAGCAGCCGACAGGGGCGGACTGAAGCTTTCTTT. The encoded protein is CASSRQGRTEAFF. The entire variable domain, with the rest obtained from reference TRBV7-2 and TRBJ1-1, is as follows: GAGVSQSPSNKVTEKGKDVELRCDPISGHTALYWYRQSLGQGLEFLIYFQGNSAPDKSGLPSDRFSAERTGGSVSTLTIQRTQQEDSAVYLCASSRQGRTEAFFGQGTRLTVV.

V and J are TRBV11-2 and TRBJ1-1, with D possibly being TRBD1 (6 bases). The CDR3 has 14 residues. The germline V gene encodes CDR1 SGHAT and CDR2 FQNNGV. Trimming took off 0 bases at V and 8 bases at J, with 13 bases between the two ends. The CDR3 DNA sequence: TGTGCCAGCAGCTTAGATGGGACCCAGGGGGAAGCTTTCTTT. It yields the protein CASSLDGTQGEAFF. Supplemented by reference TRBV11-2 and TRBJ1-1, the full variable domain reads EAGVAQSPRYKIIEKRQSVAFWCNPISGHATLYWYQQILGQGPKLLIQFQNNGVVDDSQLPKDRFSAERLKGVDSTLKIQPAKLEDSAVYLCASSLDGTQGEAFFGQGTRLTVV.